This TCR beta chain was identified during a study of response to subunit inactivated influenza vaccine. Study results and caveats: T cells newly recruited by each seasonal influenza vaccination are few, the authors suggested.

In this sample, this clonotype turned up a few times. The antigen remains undetermined. Each CDR3 protein is one row after TCRdb ran MiXCR on the RT-PCR reads. The sample shows fewer than 700,000 distinct CDR3 sequences, 10% to 15% of them seen only once. The source of this sequence is a middle-aged man who received an inactivated influenza vaccine. This material consisted of PBMCs from blood, taken 40 to 50 days after vaccination.

The CDR3 is CASSRFLTSRIYNEQFF. The CDR3 bases are TGTGCCAGCAGCAGGTTCCTCACCAGCCGGATATACAATGAGCAGTTCTTC. The V and J genes are TRBV5-6 and TRBJ2-1; D uncertain. This CDR3 region has 17 residues. V lost 4 bases, J lost 4 bases, and 21 bases lay in between. Germline-derived CDR1 and CDR2 are SGHDT and YYEEEE. Full variable domain (remainder filled in from reference TRBV5-6 and TRBJ2-1): DAGVTQSPTHLIKTRGQQVTLRCSPKSGHDTVSWYQQALGQGPQFIFQYYEEEERQRGNFPDRFSGHQFPNYSSELNVNALLLGDSALYLCASSRFLTSRIYNEQFFGPGTRLTVL.